This T cell receptor beta chain was sequenced for a study of T cells in Graves' hyperthyroidism and ophthalmopathy. Deletions cut 11 bases from V and 3 bases from J, with 7 bases between. Per the germline V gene, CDR1 is SNHLY and CDR2 is FYNNEI. This CDR3 contains 10 residues. This clonotype was seen only once. Amplification of TCR beta CDR3 regions was performed using RNA transcripts as template. Initially, a first-round RT-PCR of the TCR CDR3 employed the HTBI primer set. In TCRdb, the multiplex PCR reads were re-called with MiXCR into one record per CDR3 protein. The sample holds approximately 500,000 distinct CDR3 sequences, under 60% seen once.

What was sequenced was peripheral blood or thyroid tissue (not recorded which). This TCR came from a woman younger than 30 with Graves' hyperthyroidism. The gene calls are TRBV2 and TRBJ2-5, with unresolved D. The CDR3 protein is CAVSKETQYF. The DNA for the CDR3 is TGTGCCGTCTCCAAAGAGACCCAGTACTTC.